These T cell receptor beta chains were read from a single sample in a study of cytomegalovirus exposure and HLA in healthy donors. TCRdb's copy holds only in-frame clones and misses some; the assay was immunoSEQ multiplex PCR. The sample shows approximately 120,000 clones, 60% to 85% of them seen only once. The sequenced sample was PBMCs. The receptor set was obtained from a female donor in good health and CMV-seronegative. Both conserved end residues are part of each CDR3. The order of the fields is CDR3 protein, CDR3 length, V gene, clone size, J gene. Part of the rows lack a size; the others show once, few, many or a class for expanded clones.

CASRPKRGQGAVNEKLFF	18	TRBV2	few	TRBJ1-4
CASSVVQGAGGYTF	14	TRBV9	NA	TRBJ1-2
CASSDPGTGGYEQYF	15	TRBV10-2	NA	TRBJ2-7
CASSTEGHGDTEAFF	15	TRBV5-1	NA	TRBJ1-1
CASSDDRGQSPLHF	14	TRBV2	NA	TRBJ1-6
CASSSGGASYEQYF	14	TRBV6-5	NA	NA
CASSQDQVIANYGYTF	16	TRBV4-3	NA	TRBJ1-2
CAWSQSGNTIYF	12	TRBV30	NA	TRBJ1-3
CASSQNRDTPRDGYTF	16	TRBV6-6	NA	TRBJ1-2
CASSRQGAHLSGGAYNEQFF	20	TRBV19	NA	TRBJ2-1
CASRGTATGELFF	13	TRBV2	NA	TRBJ2-2
CASSLDYSSAYEQYF	15	TRBV11-2	NA	TRBJ2-7
CASSHRGHSLSNQPQHF	17	TRBV21-1	NA	TRBJ1-5
CTSSDRQFEAFF	12	TRBV5-6	NA	TRBJ1-1
CASSQEVRDRGYEQYF	16	TRBV4-2	NA	TRBJ2-7
CASGLAGAYEQYF	13	TRBV12-5	NA	TRBJ2-7
CASSLPGYGYTF	12	TRBV7-6	NA	TRBJ1-2
CASSLSSGGASYNEQFF	17	TRBV7-3	NA	TRBJ2-1
CATGGGPAIQETQYF	15	TRBV5-4	NA	TRBJ2-5
CASGLESSGTAPYGYTF	17	TRBV12-5	once	TRBJ1-2
CASSSRGGITEAFF	14	TRBV6-5	few	TRBJ1-1
CASSSAGVTSTDTQYF	16	TRBV5-1	once	TRBJ2-3
CASKGDRGLTEAFF	14	TRBV2	NA	TRBJ1-1
CASSPTGGNTEAFF	14	TRBV5-4	NA	TRBJ1-1
CASRPGMINYGYTF	14	TRBV2	NA	TRBJ1-2
CSATGGSGYTF	11	TRBV20-1	NA	TRBJ1-2
CASSINPGANNEQFF	15	TRBV7-6	NA	TRBJ2-1
CASQGAVAGNTEAFF	15	TRBV19	once	TRBJ1-1
CSARYTDTQYF	11	TRBV20-1	NA	TRBJ2-3
CAWSRKTGDTQYF	13	TRBV30	NA	TRBJ2-3
CASSLSGQRNTEAFF	15	TRBV7-2	few	TRBJ1-1
CASSLSPGQAEQYF	14	TRBV5-4	NA	TRBJ2-7
CASSLHLGGVGDTQYF	16	TRBV23-1	NA	TRBJ2-3
CASQTWRGNNEQFF	14	TRBV6-5	NA	TRBJ2-1
CASSFQGLGNQPQHF	15	TRBV27	NA	TRBJ1-5
CASSLSRTGTSNYGYTF	17	TRBV7-2	NA	TRBJ1-2
CASSPRAGGPQETQYF	16	TRBV7-9	NA	TRBJ2-5
CAGGPGLGEQYF	12	TRBV2	NA	NA
CASSDRTPPDEQFF	14	TRBV10-2	NA	TRBJ2-1
CASSDSQRHYGYTF	14	TRBV10-2	NA	TRBJ1-2
CASSLRTGGRKDTQYF	16	TRBV13	NA	TRBJ2-3
CASSQAPGLAEHNEQFF	17	TRBV4-1	NA	TRBJ2-1
CASSEGGLAPRRDEQFF	17	TRBV9	few	TRBJ2-1
CASSRRYGGNNEQFF	15	TRBV7-2	NA	TRBJ2-1
CASSLEQGMNTEAFF	15	TRBV7-9	few	TRBJ1-1
CASSQVVGVIEETQYF	16	TRBV14	NA	TRBJ2-5